This T cell receptor beta chain was recorded in a study of blood T cells in healthy people across ages. The CDR3 sequence is 14 residues long. CDR1 is MNHNS, CDR2 SASEGT, per germline. Trimming took off 4 bases at V and 11 bases at J, with 18 bases between the two ends. A word on this clonotype: Its antigen is currently unknown.

A sample-barcoded 5' primer and a J-beta primer mix were used in a second PCR of about 7 to 12 cycles. TCRdb re-called the 5' RACE reads with MiXCR, one entry per CDR3 protein. The sample contains about 1.6 million distinct CDR3 sequences, roughly 32% of which appear only once. Study results and caveats: Both naive CD4+ cell counts and diversity were greater in long-lived donors than in aged donors.

The study drew donors from healthy Caucasian individuals in Russia aged roughly 6 to 95. Samples each yielded at least 6 micrograms of total RNA. This TCR came from a young woman in good health. Sequencing was performed on blood. The chain recombines TRBV6-1 with TRBJ2-1; possible D gene TRBD2, 5 bases. The CDR3 sequence: CASSGGWVPHKQFF. The CDR3 DNA is TGTGCCAGCAGTGGAGGGTGGGTCCCCCATAAGCAGTTCTTC.